This entry features one TCR beta chain sequence. Its antigen is unidentified. J lost 6 bases, V lost 3 bases, and 6 bases had no gene match. Germline V lookup: CDR1 LGHDT, CDR2 YNNKEL (reference sequence). This CDR3 is built from 15 residues. This sample stems from a study of T cells in Graves' hyperthyroidism and ophthalmopathy. Study-wide findings and caveats: Clonotypes that were expanded in thyroid above 0.001 mostly appeared in blood too.

Template material for amplifying TCR beta CDR3 regions consisted of RNA transcripts. The TCR CDR3 first-round RT-PCR relied on the HTBI primer set. TCRdb ran MiXCR on the multiplex PCR reads and lists one entry per CDR3 protein. The sample has under 650,000 distinct CDR3 sequences, roughly 17% seen once. The gene calls are TRBV3-1 and TRBJ2-7; 12 bases map to TRBD1. Sequenced input: blood. The source of this sequence is a woman aged 25 to 45 with Graves' hyperthyroidism. In DNA form, the CDR3 reads TGTGCCAGCAGCCACCGGGACAGGGGGCTTCGCGAGCAGTACTTC. Residues: CASSHRDRGLREQYF.